A selection of T cell receptor beta chains follows, all from one sample in a study of T cell changes during pregnancy in multiple sclerosis. TCRdb keeps only in-frame clones here, not all; method: immunoSEQ multiplex PCR. The sample shows around 130,000 clones, over 85% of them seen only once. Sequencing was performed on peripheral blood, taken before pregnancy. Receptors were obtained from a female donor with multiple sclerosis, enrolled in a pregnancy study. CDR3s include the opening cysteine and the closing phenylalanine or tryptophan. The D gene is left open where the match is weak. Size is stated for part of the rows, as once, few or many counts, or as a class when the clone is expanded.

d_call	clone_size	v_call	j_call	cdr3_nt	cdr3_aa
.	.	TRBV5-1	TRBJ2-7	TGCGCCAGCAGCTTGGGGGCAGGGCTCTCCTACGAGCAGTACTTC	CASSLGAGLSYEQYF
.	.	TRBV9	TRBJ2-1	TGTGCCAGCAGCGTAGACTCTTCGGGGTACAATGAGCAGTTCTTC	CASSVDSSGYNEQFF
.	.	TRBV11-1	TRBJ2-2	TGTGCCAGCAGCTTAGCGCGGCAGGGTGATACCGGGGAGCTGTTTTTT	CASSLARQGDTGELFF
.	few	TRBV5-1	TRBJ2-5	TGCGCCAGCAGCTTGGCTGATCGGGATGTCGAGACCCAGTACTTC	CASSLADRDVETQYF
TRBD1	.	TRBV6-5	TRBJ2-7	TGTGCCAGCAGTTACGAAAGGGGACAGGCCTACGAGCAGTACTTC	CASSYERGQAYEQYF
TRBD2	.	TRBV27	TRBJ2-5	TGTGCCAGCAGCTCGAGGGAAGCGGGATACCAAGAGACCCAGTACTTC	CASSSREAGYQETQYF
TRBD1	.	TRBV28	TRBJ1-1	TGTGCCAGCAGTTTACCACAGGGGCCTGAAGCTTTCTTT	CASSLPQGPEAFF
.	.	TRBV6-5	TRBJ1-5	TGTGCCAGCAGTTCCCTTGGCGGGGGCGGCAATCAGCCCCAGCATTTT	CASSSLGGGGNQPQHF
.	.	TRBV30	TRBJ1-2	TGTGCCTGGAGTCCGACAATTGGGAGAAACTTACATGGCTACACCTTC	CAWSPTIGRNLHGYTF
TRBD1	.	TRBV6-5	TRBJ1-2	TGTGCCAGCAGACCACAGGGGGCGGGAGGCTACACCTTC	CASRPQGAGGYTF
.	.	TRBV4-1	TRBJ2-2	TGCGCCAGCAGCCAAGTATACCTAGCGAGTACCGGGGAGCTGTTTTTT	CASSQVYLASTGELFF
.	.	TRBV5-1	TRBJ2-2	TGCGCCACTGCGGCTCGGACCGGGGAGCTGTTTTTT	CATAARTGELFF
.	.	TRBV2	TRBJ2-2	TGTGCCAGCAGTGTAGGGGGTGAGACCGGGGAGCTGTTTTTT	CASSVGGETGELFF
.	once	TRBV12-5	TRBJ1-1	TGTGCTAGTGGTTTGTCTACGGGGAATTCTGAAGCTTTCTTT	CASGLSTGNSEAFF
TRBD1	.	TRBV7-6	TRBJ1-4	TGTGCCAGCAGCTTAGAACTCCGCGGACAGGGGACTAGTGAAAAACTGTTTTTT	CASSLELRGQGTSEKLFF
TRBD1	once	TRBV29-1	TRBJ2-6	TGCAGCGTTTGGGACAGGAGCAACTCTGGGGCCAACGTCCTGACTTTC	CSVWDRSNSGANVLTF
TRBD1	.	TRBV2	TRBJ2-7	TGTGCCAGCAGTGAGGGACAGCCCCTCTCCTACGAGCAGTACTTC	CASSEGQPLSYEQYF
TRBD1	.	TRBV5-1	TRBJ2-5	TGCGCCAGCAGCTCCTTCCGGGACAGGGGGAACCAAGAGACCCAGTACTTC	CASSSFRDRGNQETQYF
.	.	TRBV29-1	TRBJ1-5	TGCAGCGTCCTGGACGGGGATCAGCCCCAGCATTTT	CSVLDGDQPQHF
.	.	TRBV30	TRBJ1-6	TGTGCCTGGAGTACCGCGAGCAGGGTTGGCTCCTATAATTCACCCCTCCACTTT	CAWSTASRVGSYNSPLHF
TRBD1	.	TRBV5-1	TRBJ2-5	TGCGCCAGCAGCCCGGGACAGGGGGCCGGGACCCAGTACTTC	CASSPGQGAGTQYF
.	.	TRBV6-6	TRBJ1-1	TGTGCCAGCGGGGGGACTGAAGCTTTCTTT	CASGGTEAFF
.	few	TRBV19	TRBJ1-2	TGTGCCAGTAGTACGGGTGACTATGGCTACACCTTC	CASSTGDYGYTF
.	.	TRBV6-6	TRBJ2-6	TGTGCCAGCAGTCGAGACTCTGGGGCCAACGTCCTGACTTTC	CASSRDSGANVLTF
.	.	TRBV6-1	TRBJ2-3	TGTGCCAGCAGTGAACCGGGCAGGGGCGGCACAGATACGCAGTATTTT	CASSEPGRGGTDTQYF
.	.	TRBV5-1	TRBJ2-5	TGCGCCAGCAGCCCTCGGACAGACTTGGGCGAGACCCAGTACTTC	CASSPRTDLGETQYF
.	once	TRBV5-1	TRBJ2-1	TGCGCCAGCAGCTTGGTGGGGGGGCGGTACAATGAGCAGTTCTTC	CASSLVGGRYNEQFF
TRBD1	.	TRBV4-2	TRBJ2-7	TGTGCCAGCAGCCAGCTAACCGGGACAGGGGGCTACGAGCAGTACTTC	CASSQLTGTGGYEQYF
.	.	TRBV4-1	TRBJ2-2	TGCGCCAGCAGCGCAAGACTAACGTCCGGGGAGCTGTTTTTT	CASSARLTSGELFF
.	.	TRBV7-3	TRBJ1-1	TGTGCCAGCAGCTCTTCAGGGGATGCCACTGAAGCTTTCTTT	CASSSSGDATEAFF
TRBD2	once	TRBV4-2	TRBJ2-3	TGTGCCAGCAGCCATTCCCCCCTAGCGGGAGACCCAGATACGCAGTATTTT	CASSHSPLAGDPDTQYF
.	.	TRBV19	TRBJ2-7	TGTGCCAGTAGTATAGATCACGGGAGCGAGCAGTACTTC	CASSIDHGSEQYF
.	.	TRBV30	TRBJ2-2	TGTGCCTGGAGTGTTTGGAGGAACACCGGGGAGCTGTTTTTT	CAWSVWRNTGELFF
.	.	TRBV9	TRBJ1-4	TGTGCCAGCAGCGTAAAAGGACAGAGCGGGGATGAAAAACTGTTTTTT	CASSVKGQSGDEKLFF
.	.	TRBV28	TRBJ2-6	TGTGCCAGCAGTGCAAGTGATGGCGGGTTCGGGGCCAACGTCCTGACTTTC	CASSASDGGFGANVLTF
TRBD2	.	TRBV7-3	TRBJ2-2	TGTGCCAGCAGCCCAGCGGGAGATGGGACCGGGGAGCTGTTTTTT	CASSPAGDGTGELFF
TRBD2	.	TRBV30	TRBJ2-1	TGTGCCTGGAGTTCGGGGGGCTCCTACAATGAGCAGTTCTTC	CAWSSGGSYNEQFF
.	.	TRBV7-2	TRBJ2-1	TGTGCCAGCAGCCCCGCTCTGCCCTACAGCCGCAATGAGCAGTTCTTC	CASSPALPYSRNEQFF
TRBD1	.	TRBV5-4	TRBJ2-3	TGTGCCAGCAGCCGGCCGGGACAGGAAACAGATACGCAGTATTTT	CASSRPGQETDTQYF
.	.	TRBV5-4	TRBJ2-5	TGTGCCAGCAGTTTGACGGGACTTCCGGGATCCCAGTACTTC	CASSLTGLPGSQYF
.	.	TRBV28	TRBJ2-7	TGTGCCAGCAGTTTGGGTGCAGGGGGGTCCTACGAGCAGTACTTC	CASSLGAGGSYEQYF
.	.	TRBV18	TRBJ2-5	TGTGCCAGCTCACCGCTGGGGCTGGACGGGGAGACCCAGTACTTC	CASSPLGLDGETQYF
TRBD1	.	TRBV23-1	TRBJ2-5	TGCGCCAGCAGTCAATCCGGGACAGGAGGACAAGAGACCCAGTACTTC	CASSQSGTGGQETQYF
TRBD1	.	TRBV2	TRBJ1-2	TGTGCCAGCAGTGAATCCAGCGAGGACAGGGGAACTGGTGGCTACACCTTC	CASSESSEDRGTGGYTF
TRBD2	few	TRBV11-3	TRBJ2-1	TGTGCCAGCAGCCAGGGGACTAGCGGATACAATGAGCAGTTCTTC	CASSQGTSGYNEQFF
.	.	TRBV6-5	TRBJ1-2	TGTGCCAGCAGCGACTCCCCGGCCTACTATGGCTACACCTTC	CASSDSPAYYGYTF
.	.	TRBV5-4	TRBJ1-1	TGTGCCAGCAGCTTGGGGCAGCGATCTGGAGCTTTCTTT	CASSLGQRSGAFF
TRBD2	.	TRBV18	TRBJ2-5	TGTGCCAGCTCCCTCATGGGGAGCGGGGGTCAAGAGACCCAGTACTTC	CASSLMGSGGQETQYF
.	.	TRBV9	TRBJ1-4	TGTGCCAGCAGTCCGGGAGGAGGAGGGAGCGAAAAACTGTTTTTT	CASSPGGGGSEKLFF
TRBD1	.	TRBV5-1	TRBJ2-7	TGCGCCAGCAGCTTAGGACAGGAGGACTACGAGCAGTACTTC	CASSLGQEDYEQYF
.	.	TRBV4-1	TRBJ2-1	TGCGCCAGCAGCCTTGTCACAGTCCGCAATGAGAATGAGCAGTTCTTC	CASSLVTVRNENEQFF
.	.	TRBV14	TRBJ2-7	TGTGCCAGCAGCCCCGAGGCCTCCTACGAGCAGTACTTC	CASSPEASYEQYF
.	.	TRBV5-1	TRBJ2-7	TGCGCCAGCATAGTCGGTTTTAGGGACTCTGCCTACGAGCAGTACTTC	CASIVGFRDSAYEQYF